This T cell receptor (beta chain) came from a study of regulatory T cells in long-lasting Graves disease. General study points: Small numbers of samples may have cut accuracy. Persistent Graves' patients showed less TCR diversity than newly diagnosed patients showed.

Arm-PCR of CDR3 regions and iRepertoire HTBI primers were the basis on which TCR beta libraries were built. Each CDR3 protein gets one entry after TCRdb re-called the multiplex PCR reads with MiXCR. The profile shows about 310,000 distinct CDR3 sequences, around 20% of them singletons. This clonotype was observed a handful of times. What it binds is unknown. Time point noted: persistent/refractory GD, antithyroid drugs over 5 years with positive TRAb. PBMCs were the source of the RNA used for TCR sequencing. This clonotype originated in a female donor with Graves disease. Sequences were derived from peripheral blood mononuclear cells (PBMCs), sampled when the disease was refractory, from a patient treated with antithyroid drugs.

The CDR3 DNA follows: TGCAGTGCTAGGCCCTCGGACAGCCCCACTGAAGCTTTCTTT. It yields the protein CSARPSDSPTEAFF. The chain employs TRBV20-1 and TRBJ1-1, with a weak D call TRBD1 (6 bases). The CDR3 covers 14 residues. Deletions cut 3 bases from V and 4 bases from J, with 15 bases between. Per germline, CDR1 DFQATT and CDR2 SNEGSKA (reference sequence).